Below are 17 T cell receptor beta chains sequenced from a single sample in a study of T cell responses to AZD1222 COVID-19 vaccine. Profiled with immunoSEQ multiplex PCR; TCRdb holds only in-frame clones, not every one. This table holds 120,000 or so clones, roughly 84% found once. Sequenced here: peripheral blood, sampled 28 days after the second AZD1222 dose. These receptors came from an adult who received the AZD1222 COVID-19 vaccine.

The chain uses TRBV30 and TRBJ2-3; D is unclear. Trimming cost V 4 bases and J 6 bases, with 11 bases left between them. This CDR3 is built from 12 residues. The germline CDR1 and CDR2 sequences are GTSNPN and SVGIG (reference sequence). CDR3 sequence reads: CAWTLRSDTQYF. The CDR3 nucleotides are TGTGCCTGGACCTTACGAAGCGATACGCAGTATTTT.

For the CDR3, the DNA is TGTGCCAGCACCCCCGACACAGGGGCAGGTCAGCCCCAGCATTTT. Translated, it gives CASTPDTGAGQPQHF. This chain links TRBV6-2 or TRBV6-3 with TRBJ1-5; TRBD1 aligns across 7 bases. The CDR3 has 15 residues. J was trimmed by 6 bases and V by 7 bases; bases with no gene match: 12. Germline CDR1 MNHEY, CDR2 SVGEGT.

The DNA of the CDR3 is TGTGCCAGCAGTTACTCCCTATTCAGCACAGATACGCAGTATTTT. Encoded protein: CASSYSLFSTDTQYF. The chain uses TRBV6-2 or TRBV6-3 and TRBJ2-3; D unclear. Germline assignment: CDR1 MNHEY and CDR2 SVGEGT. CDR3 length: 15 amino acids. The germline V and J ends were trimmed by 0 bases and 0 bases, with 7 bases remaining between them.

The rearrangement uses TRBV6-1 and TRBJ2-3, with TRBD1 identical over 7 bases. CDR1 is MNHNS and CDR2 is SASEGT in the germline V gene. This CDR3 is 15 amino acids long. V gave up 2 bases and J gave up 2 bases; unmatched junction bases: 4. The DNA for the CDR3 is TGTGCCAGCAGTGAACCAGGGGGAACCACAGATACGCAGTATTTT. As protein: CASSEPGGTTDTQYF.

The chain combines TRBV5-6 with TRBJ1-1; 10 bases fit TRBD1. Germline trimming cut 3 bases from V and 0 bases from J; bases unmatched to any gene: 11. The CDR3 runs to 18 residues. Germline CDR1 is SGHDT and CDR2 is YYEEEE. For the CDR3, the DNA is TGTGCCAGCAGCTCATCTTCGACAGGGGGCCGACTGAACACTGAAGCTTTCTTT. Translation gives CASSSSSTGGRLNTEAFF.

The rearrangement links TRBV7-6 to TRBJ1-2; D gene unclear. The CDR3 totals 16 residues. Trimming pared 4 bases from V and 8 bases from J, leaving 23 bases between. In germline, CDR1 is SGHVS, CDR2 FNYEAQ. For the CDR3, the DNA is TGTGCCAGCAGCTCACTCCTTCGGGGAGAACGGGCGGGCTACACCTTC. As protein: CASSSLLRGERAGYTF.

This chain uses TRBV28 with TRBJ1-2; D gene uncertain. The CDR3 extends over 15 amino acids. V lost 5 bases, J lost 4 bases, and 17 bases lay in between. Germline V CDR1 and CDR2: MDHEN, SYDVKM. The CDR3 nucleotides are TGTGCCAGCAGTCCTCTCGTCGGACCAGGCTATGGCTACACCTTC. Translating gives CASSPLVGPGYGYTF.

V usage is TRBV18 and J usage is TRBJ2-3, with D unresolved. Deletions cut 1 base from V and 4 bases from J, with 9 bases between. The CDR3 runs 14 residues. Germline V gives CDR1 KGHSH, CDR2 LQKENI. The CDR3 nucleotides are TGTGCCAGCTCACCACGACGGGTGGCAGATACGCAGTATTTT. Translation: CASSPRRVADTQYF.

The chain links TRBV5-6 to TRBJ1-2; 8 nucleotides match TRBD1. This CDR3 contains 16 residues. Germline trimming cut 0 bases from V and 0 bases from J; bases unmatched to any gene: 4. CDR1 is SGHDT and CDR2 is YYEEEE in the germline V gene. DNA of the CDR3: TGTGCCAGCAGCTTGGCCGGACAGGGTACTAACTATGGCTACACCTTC. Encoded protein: CASSLAGQGTNYGYTF. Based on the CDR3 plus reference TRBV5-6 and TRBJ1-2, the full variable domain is DAGVTQSPTHLIKTRGQQVTLRCSPKSGHDTVSWYQQALGQGPQFIFQYYEEEERQRGNFPDRFSGHQFPNYSSELNVNALLLGDSALYLCASSLAGQGTNYGYTFGSGTRLTVV.

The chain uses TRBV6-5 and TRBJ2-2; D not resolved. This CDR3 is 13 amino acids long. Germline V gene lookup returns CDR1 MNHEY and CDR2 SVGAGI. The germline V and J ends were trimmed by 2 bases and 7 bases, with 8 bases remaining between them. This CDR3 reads CASSYDTGGELFF. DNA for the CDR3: TGTGCCAGCAGTTACGACACTGGCGGGGAGCTGTTTTTT.

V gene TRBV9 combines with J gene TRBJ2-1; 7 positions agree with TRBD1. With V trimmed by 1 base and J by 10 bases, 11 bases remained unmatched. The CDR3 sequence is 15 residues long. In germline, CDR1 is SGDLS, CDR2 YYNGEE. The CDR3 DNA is TGTGCCAGCAGCGTACGGGACAGACCGAATGTAGAGCAGTTCTTC. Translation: CASSVRDRPNVEQFF.

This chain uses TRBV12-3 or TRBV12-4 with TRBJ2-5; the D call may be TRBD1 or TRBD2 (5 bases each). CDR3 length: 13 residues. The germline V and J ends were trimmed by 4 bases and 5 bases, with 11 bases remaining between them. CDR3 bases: TGTGCCAGCAGTTGGGACCCCAGGGAGACCCAGTACTTC. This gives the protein CASSWDPRETQYF.

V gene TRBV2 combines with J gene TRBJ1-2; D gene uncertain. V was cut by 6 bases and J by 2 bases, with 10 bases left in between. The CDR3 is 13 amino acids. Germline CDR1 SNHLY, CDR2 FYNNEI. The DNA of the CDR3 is TGTGCCAGCAGCGTGGCCAAAAACTATGGCTACACCTTC. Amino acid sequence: CASSVAKNYGYTF. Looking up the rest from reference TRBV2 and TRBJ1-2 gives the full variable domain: EPEVTQTPSHQVTQMGQEVILRCVPISNHLYFYWYRQILGQKVEFLVSFYNNEISEKSEIFDDQFSVERPDGSNFTLKIRSTKLEDSAMYFCASSVAKNYGYTFGSGTRLTVV.

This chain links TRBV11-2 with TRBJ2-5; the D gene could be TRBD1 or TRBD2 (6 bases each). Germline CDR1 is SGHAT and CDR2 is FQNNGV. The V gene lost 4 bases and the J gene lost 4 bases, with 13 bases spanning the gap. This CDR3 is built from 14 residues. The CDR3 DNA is TGTGCCAGCAGCTGGAAGGGGGGAGGAGAGACCCAGTACTTC. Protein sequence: CASSWKGGGETQYF.

The CDR3 DNA is TGTGCCAGCAGCGTAGATCCAGCGGGGGGTGGGAATGAGCAGTTCTTC. Its translation is CASSVDPAGGGNEQFF. The V gene is TRBV9, the J gene TRBJ2-1; TRBD2 matches 9 bases. Germline CDR1 is SGDLS and CDR2 is YYNGEE. This CDR3 comprises 16 residues. V shed 0 bases, J shed 7 bases, and the junction held 8 bases outside the gene matches.

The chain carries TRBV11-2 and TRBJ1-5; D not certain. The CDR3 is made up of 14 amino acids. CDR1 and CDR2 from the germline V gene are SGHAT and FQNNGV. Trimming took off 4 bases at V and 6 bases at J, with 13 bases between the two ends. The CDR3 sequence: CASSWGLGSQPQHF. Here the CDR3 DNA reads TGTGCCAGCAGCTGGGGTCTGGGTAGTCAGCCCCAGCATTTT. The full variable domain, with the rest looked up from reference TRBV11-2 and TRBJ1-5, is EAGVAQSPRYKIIEKRQSVAFWCNPISGHATLYWYQQILGQGPKLLIQFQNNGVVDDSQLPKDRFSAERLKGVDSTLKIQPAKLEDSAVYLCASSWGLGSQPQHFGDGTRLSIL.

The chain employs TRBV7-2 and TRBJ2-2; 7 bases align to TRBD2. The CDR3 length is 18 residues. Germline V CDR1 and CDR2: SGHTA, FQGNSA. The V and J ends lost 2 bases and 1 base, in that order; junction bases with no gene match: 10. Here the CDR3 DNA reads TGTGCCAGCAGCTTACGCCCACAGCGGGGCCAGAACACCGGGGAGCTGTTTTTT. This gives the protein CASSLRPQRGQNTGELFF.